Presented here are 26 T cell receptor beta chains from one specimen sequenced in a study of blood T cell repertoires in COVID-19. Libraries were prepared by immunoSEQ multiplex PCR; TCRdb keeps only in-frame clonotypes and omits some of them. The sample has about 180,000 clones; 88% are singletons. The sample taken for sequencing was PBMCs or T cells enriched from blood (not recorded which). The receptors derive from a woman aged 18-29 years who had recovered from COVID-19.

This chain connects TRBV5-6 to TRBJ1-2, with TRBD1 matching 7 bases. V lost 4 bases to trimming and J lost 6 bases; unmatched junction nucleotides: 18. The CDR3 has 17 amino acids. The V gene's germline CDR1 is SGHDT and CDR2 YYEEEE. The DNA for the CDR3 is TGTGCCAGCAGCCGACGAACGGACTGGGGACAGACAAATGGCTACACCTTC. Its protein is CASSRRTDWGQTNGYTF.

CDR3 residues: CASSLAGGFSHNEQFF. The CDR3 coding sequence is TGTGCCAGCAGCTTAGCGGGGGGGTTCAGCCACAATGAGCAGTTCTTC. The genes are TRBV7-2 and TRBJ2-1; 7 nucleotides line up with TRBD2. There are 16 residues in the CDR3. V lost 0 bases to trimming and J lost 5 bases; unmatched junction nucleotides: 7. Germline V gene lookup returns CDR1 SGHTA and CDR2 FQGNSA.

The CDR3 loop is CASSHRVGYTF. CDR3 coding DNA: TGTGCCAGCAGTCACAGGGTCGGCTACACCTTC. The V and J genes are TRBV12-3 or TRBV12-4 and TRBJ1-2; tentative D call: TRBD1 (6 bases). This CDR3 comprises 11 residues. The V end lost 5 bases, the J end lost 8 bases, and 9 bases lay between the germline ends.

The CDR3 is CASSLRAGRPTDGYTF. Written as DNA, the CDR3 is TGTGCCAGCAGCTTGAGGGCAGGGAGGCCTACCGATGGCTACACCTTC. The rearrangement joins TRBV5-8 to TRBJ1-2, with a possible D match to TRBD1 (5 bases). The CDR3 covers 16 residues. The V and J ends lost 1 base and 6 bases respectively, with 19 bases between them. Germline V CDR1 and CDR2: SGHTS, YDEGEE. Variable domain in full (rest from reference TRBV5-8 and TRBJ1-2): EAGVTQSPTHLIKTRGQQATLRCSPISGHTSVYWYQQALGLGLQFLLWYDEGEERNRGNFPPRFSGRQFPNYSSELNVNALELEDSALYLCASSLRAGRPTDGYTFGSGTRLTVV.

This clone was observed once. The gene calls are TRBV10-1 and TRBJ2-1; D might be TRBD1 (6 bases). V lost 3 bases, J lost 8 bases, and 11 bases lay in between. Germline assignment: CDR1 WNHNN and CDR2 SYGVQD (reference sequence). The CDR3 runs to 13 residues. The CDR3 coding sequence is TGCGCCAGCAGTGACACAGGGTATGATGAGCAGTTCTTC. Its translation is CASSDTGYDEQFF.

The CDR3 spells CASRREEGGGNSPLHF. The DNA for the CDR3 is TGTGCCAGCAGACGCGAGGAGGGCGGGGGGAATTCACCCCTCCACTTT. The rearrangement uses TRBV28 and TRBJ1-6; perhaps TRBD1 as D (5 bases). The CDR3 extends over 16 amino acids. The V end lost 6 bases, the J end lost 7 bases, and 19 bases lay between the germline ends. Germline CDR1 MDHEN, CDR2 SYDVKM.

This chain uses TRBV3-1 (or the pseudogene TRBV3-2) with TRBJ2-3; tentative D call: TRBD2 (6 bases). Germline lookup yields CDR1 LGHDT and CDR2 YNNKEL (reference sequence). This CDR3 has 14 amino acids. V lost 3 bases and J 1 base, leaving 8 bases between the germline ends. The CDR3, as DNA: TGTGCCAGCAGCCAGGGACTCGGCACAGATACGCAGTATTTT. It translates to CASSQGLGTDTQYF.

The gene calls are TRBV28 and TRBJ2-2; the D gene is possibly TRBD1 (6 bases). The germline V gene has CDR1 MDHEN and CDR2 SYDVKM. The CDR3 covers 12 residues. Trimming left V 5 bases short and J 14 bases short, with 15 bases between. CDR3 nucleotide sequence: TGTGCCAGCAGTGTACAACAGGGTGGACTGTTTTTT. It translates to CASSVQQGGLFF.

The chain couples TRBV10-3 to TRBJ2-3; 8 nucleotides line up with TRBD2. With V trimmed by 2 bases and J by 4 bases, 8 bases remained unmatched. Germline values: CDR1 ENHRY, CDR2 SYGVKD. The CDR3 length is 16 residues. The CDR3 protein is CAISEPSGLAADTQYF. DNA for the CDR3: TGTGCCATCAGTGAGCCGAGTGGACTAGCCGCAGATACGCAGTATTTT.

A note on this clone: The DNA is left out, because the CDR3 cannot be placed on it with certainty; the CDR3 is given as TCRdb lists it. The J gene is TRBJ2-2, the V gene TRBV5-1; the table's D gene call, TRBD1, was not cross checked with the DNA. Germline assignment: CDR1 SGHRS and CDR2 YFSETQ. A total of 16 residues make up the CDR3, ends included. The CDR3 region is CASSSSDSLNTGELFF.

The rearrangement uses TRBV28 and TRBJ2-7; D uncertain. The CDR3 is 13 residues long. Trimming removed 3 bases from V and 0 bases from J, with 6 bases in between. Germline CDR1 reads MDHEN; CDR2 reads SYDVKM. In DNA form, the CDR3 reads TGTGCCAGCAGTTTTGGCATCTCCTACGAGCAGTACTTC. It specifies CASSFGISYEQYF. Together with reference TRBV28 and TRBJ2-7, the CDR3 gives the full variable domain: DVKVTQSSRYLVKRTGEKVFLECVQDMDHENMFWYRQDPGLGLRLIYFSYDVKMKEKGDIPEGYSVSREKKERFSLILESASTNQTSMYLCASSFGISYEQYFGPGTRLTVT.

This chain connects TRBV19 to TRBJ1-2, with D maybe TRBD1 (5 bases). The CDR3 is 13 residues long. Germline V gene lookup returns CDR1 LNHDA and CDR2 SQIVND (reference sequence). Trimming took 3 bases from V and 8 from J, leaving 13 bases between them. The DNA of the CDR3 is TGTGCCAGTAGTATTCCCCAGGGAGGCGGCTACACCTTC. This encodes CASSIPQGGGYTF.

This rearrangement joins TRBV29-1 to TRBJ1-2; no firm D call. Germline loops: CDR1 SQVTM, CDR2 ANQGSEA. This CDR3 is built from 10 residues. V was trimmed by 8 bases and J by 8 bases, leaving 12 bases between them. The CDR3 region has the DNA TGCAGCACTCTCGGGGTAGGCTACACCTTC. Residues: CSTLGVGYTF.

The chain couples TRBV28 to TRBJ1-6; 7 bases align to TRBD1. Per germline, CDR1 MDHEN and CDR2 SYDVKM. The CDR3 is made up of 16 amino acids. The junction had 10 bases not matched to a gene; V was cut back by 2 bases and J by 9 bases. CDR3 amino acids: CASSLGGQVPSSPLHF. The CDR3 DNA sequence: TGTGCCAGCAGTTTAGGTGGACAGGTCCCCAGTTCACCCCTCCACTTT.

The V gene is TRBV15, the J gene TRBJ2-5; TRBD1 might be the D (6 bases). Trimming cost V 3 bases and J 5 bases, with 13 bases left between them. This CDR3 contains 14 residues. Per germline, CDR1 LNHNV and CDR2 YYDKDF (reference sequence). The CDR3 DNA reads TGTGCCACCAGCAGTTCTTGGGGGCTGGAGACCCAGTACTTC. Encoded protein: CATSSSWGLETQYF.

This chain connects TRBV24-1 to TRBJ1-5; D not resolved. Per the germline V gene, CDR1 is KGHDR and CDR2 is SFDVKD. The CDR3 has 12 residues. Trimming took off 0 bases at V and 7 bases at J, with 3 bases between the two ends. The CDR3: CATSDLGQPQHF. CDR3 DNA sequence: TGTGCCACCAGTGATTTGGGCCAGCCCCAGCATTTT.

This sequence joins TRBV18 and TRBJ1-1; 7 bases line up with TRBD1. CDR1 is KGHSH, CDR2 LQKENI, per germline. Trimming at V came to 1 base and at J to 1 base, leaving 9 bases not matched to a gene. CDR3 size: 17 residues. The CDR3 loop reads CASSPQQTGAENTEAFF. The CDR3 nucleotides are TGTGCCAGCTCACCACAACAAACAGGGGCGGAGAACACTGAAGCTTTCTTT.

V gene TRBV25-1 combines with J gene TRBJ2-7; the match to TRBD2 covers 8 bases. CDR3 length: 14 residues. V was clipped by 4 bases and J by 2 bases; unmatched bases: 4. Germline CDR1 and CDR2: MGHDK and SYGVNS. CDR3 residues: CASSARLAPYEQYF. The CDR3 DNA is TGTGCCAGCAGTGCCCGACTAGCGCCCTACGAGCAGTACTTC.

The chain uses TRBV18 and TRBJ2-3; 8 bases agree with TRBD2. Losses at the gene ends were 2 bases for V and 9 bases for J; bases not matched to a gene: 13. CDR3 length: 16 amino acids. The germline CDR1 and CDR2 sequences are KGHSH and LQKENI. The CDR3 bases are TGTGCCAGCTCACCAAACTCGGGGGGGGCCCCGAGGACGCAGTATTTT. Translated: CASSPNSGGAPRTQYF.

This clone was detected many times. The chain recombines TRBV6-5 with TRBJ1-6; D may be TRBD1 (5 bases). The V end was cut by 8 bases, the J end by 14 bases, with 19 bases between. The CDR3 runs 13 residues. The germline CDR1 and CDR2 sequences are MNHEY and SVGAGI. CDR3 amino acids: CASGAPPVQALHF. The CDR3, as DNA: TGTGCCAGCGGGGCACCACCAGTTCAGGCCCTCCACTTT.

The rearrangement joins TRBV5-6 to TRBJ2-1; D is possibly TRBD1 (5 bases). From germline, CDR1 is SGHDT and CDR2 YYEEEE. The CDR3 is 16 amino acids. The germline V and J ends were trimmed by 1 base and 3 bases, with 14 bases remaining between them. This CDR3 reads CASSLLTGSYYNEQFF. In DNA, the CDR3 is TGTGCCAGCAGCTTGCTTACAGGTAGTTACTACAATGAGCAGTTCTTC.

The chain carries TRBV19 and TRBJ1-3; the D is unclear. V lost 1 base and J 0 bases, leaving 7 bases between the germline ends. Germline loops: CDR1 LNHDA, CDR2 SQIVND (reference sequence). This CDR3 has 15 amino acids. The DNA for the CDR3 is TGTGCCAGTAGTATAGTCGGGGACTCTGGAAACACCATATATTTT. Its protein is CASSIVGDSGNTIYF.

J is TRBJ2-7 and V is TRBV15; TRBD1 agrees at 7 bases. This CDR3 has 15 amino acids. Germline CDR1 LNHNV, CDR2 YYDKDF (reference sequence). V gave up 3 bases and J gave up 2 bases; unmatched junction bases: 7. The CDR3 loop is CATSRVGQRAYEQYF. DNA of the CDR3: TGTGCCACCAGCAGGGTGGGACAGAGAGCCTACGAGCAGTACTTC.

The CDR3 sequence: CASSTRGGIREAFF. The CDR3 DNA follows: TGCGCCAGCAGCACCCGCGGGGGGATTCGAGAAGCTTTCTTT. The genes are TRBV5-1 and TRBJ1-1; maybe TRBD1 (5 bases). Germline CDR1 reads SGHRS; CDR2 reads YFSETQ. This CDR3 comprises 14 residues. The germline V and J ends were trimmed by 4 bases and 8 bases, with 18 bases remaining between them.

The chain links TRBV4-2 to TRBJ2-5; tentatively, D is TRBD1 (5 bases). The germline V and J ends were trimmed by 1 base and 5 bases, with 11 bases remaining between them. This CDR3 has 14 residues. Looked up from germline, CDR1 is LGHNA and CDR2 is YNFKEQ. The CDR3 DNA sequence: TGTGCCAGCAGCCAAGGGTCATACAGGGAGACCCAGTACTTC. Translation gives CASSQGSYRETQYF.

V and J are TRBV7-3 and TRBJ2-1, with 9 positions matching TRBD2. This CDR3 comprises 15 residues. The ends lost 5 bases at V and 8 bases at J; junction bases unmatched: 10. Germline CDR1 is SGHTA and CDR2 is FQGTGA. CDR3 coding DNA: TGTGCCAGCAGCCAGAGTAGCGGGAGTTTCGATGAGCAGTTCTTC. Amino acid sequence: CASSQSSGSFDEQFF.